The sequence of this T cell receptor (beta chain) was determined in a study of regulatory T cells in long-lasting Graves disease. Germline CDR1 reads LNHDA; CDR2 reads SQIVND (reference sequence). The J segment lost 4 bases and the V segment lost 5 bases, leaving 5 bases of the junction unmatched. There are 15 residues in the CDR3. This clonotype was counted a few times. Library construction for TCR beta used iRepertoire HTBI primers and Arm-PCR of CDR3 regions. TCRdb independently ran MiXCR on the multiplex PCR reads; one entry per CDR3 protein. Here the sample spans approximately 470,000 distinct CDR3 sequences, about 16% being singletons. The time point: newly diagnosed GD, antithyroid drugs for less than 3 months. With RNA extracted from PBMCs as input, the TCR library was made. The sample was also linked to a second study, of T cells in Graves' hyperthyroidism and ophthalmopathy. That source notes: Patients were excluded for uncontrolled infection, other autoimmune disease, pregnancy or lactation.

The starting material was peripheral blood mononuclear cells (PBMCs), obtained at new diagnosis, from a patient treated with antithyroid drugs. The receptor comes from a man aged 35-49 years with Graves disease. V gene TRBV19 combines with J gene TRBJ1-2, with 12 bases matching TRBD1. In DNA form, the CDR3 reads TGTGCCAGTAGTCGGGACAGGGGGCTGACCTATGGCTACACCTTC. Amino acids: CASSRDRGLTYGYTF.